This note documents a single T cell receptor beta chain sequence. The data stem from a study of technical replicates of blood from a handful of donors. Germline V CDR1 and CDR2: SGHNT, YYREEE (reference sequence). The V and J ends lost 2 bases and 5 bases respectively, with 13 bases between them. The CDR3 loop spans 14 amino acids. The method was immunoSEQ multiplex PCR; TCRdb's version includes in-frame clones alone and lacks a portion of them. The sample lists tens of thousands of clones, approximately 94% occurring once. The chain employs TRBV5-4 and TRBJ1-2; D is uncertain. This receptor was taken from a human donor in good health. Sequencing was performed on T cells isolated from PBMCs. The CDR3 DNA reads as TGTGCCAGCAGCTTTAGGACTTCTCCGTATGGCTACACCTTC. Translated, it gives CASSFRTSPYGYTF.